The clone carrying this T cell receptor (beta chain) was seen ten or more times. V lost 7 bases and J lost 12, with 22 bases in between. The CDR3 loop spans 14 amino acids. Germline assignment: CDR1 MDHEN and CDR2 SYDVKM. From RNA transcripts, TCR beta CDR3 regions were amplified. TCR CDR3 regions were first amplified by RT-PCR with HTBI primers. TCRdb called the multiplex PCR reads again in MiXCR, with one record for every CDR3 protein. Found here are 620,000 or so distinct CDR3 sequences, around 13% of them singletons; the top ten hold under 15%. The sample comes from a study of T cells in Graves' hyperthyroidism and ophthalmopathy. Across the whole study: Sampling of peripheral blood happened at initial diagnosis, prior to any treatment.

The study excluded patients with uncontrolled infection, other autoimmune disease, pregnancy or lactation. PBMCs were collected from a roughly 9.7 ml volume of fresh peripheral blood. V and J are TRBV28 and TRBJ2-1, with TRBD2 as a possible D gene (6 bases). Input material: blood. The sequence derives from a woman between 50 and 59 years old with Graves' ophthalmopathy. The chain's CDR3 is CASKKRAGFGSQFF. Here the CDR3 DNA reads TGTGCCAGCAAGAAGCGGGCCGGTTTCGGATCGCAGTTCTTC.